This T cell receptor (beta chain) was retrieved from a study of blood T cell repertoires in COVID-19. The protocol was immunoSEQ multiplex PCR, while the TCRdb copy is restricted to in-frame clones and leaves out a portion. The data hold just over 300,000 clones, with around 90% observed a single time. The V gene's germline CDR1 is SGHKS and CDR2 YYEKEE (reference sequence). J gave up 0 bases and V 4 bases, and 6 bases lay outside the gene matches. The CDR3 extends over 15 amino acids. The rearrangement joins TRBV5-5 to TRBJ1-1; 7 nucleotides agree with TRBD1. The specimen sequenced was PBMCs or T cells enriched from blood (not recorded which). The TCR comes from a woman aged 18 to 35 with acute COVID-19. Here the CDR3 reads CASSDRQGMNTEAFF. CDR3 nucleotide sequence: TGTGCCAGCAGCGATCGACAGGGCATGAACACTGAAGCTTTCTTT.